Presented here are 25 T cell receptor beta chains from one specimen sequenced in a study of identifying expanded T cells in peripheral blood (dated by TCRdb to about 2019). The library was produced with the immunoSEQ multiplex PCR assay. Here the immuneACCESS table is served through TCRdb, limited to in-frame sequences with V and J called. Missing clones are a known gap in these copies; in checked studies unresolved V genes cover under half, and the rest lacks a known reason. The sample records 70,000 to 100,000 clones, approximately 83% of which are singletons. Jointly, the top ten make up around 5.6% of the sample. Source material: blood. These receptor sequences come from a person between 18 and 75 years old in good health.

The chain has TRBV7-9 and TRBJ1-1; no definite D call. CDR3 length equals 12 residues. Trimming removed 8 bases at V and 1 base at J, with 8 bases between. Germline CDR1 and CDR2: SEHNR and FQNEAQ (reference sequence). The CDR3 DNA is TGTGCCAGCCGGCGGGAGAACACTGAAGCTTTCTTT. Amino acid sequence: CASRRENTEAFF.

This chain links TRBV7-9 with TRBJ1-3; 7 bases map to TRBD1. The CDR3 length is 15 residues. CDR1 SEHNR and CDR2 FQNEAQ come from the germline V gene (reference sequence). The J segment lost 2 bases and the V segment lost 4 bases, leaving 5 bases of the junction unmatched. Here the CDR3 reads CASSSRQGAGNTIYF. The CDR3 region has the DNA TGTGCCAGCAGCTCTCGACAGGGAGCTGGAAACACCATATATTTT.

The chain employs TRBV25-1 and TRBJ1-2, with 8 positions matching TRBD1. This CDR3 contains 17 residues. J was trimmed by 2 bases and V by 11 bases; bases with no gene match: 19. CDR1 is MGHDK and CDR2 is SYGVNS in the germline V gene. The CDR3 DNA reads as TGTGCCCGGAAACCGTATGCAGGGGGCGCCTGGAACTATGGCTACACCTTC. Encoded protein: CARKPYAGGAWNYGYTF.

The chain combines TRBV18 with TRBJ1-4, with 8 bases identical to TRBD1. Germline V CDR1 and CDR2: KGHSH, LQKENI. V trimming: 8 bases; J trimming: 7 bases; junction bases outside the gene matches: 12. The CDR3 length is 15 residues. The CDR3 reads CASQANDRGLEKLFF. In DNA, the CDR3 is TGTGCCAGCCAAGCCAACGACAGGGGTCTTGAAAAACTGTTTTTT.

This chain joins TRBV30 and TRBJ1-5; weak D call: TRBD1 (6 bases). This CDR3 is built from 14 residues. Germline V gene lookup returns CDR1 GTSNPN and CDR2 SVGIG (reference sequence). V shed 2 bases and J shed 2 bases, with 10 bases lying between them. CDR3 loop: CAWSYEGGNQPQHF. The CDR3 DNA reads as TGTGCCTGGAGTTATGAGGGGGGCAATCAGCCCCAGCATTTT.

The chain recombines TRBV7-9 with TRBJ1-1; D possibly corresponds to TRBD1 (5 bases). The length of the CDR3 is 14 residues. Trimming left V 5 bases short and J 0 bases short, with 10 bases between. The germline V gene encodes CDR1 SEHNR and CDR2 FQNEAQ (reference sequence). The CDR3 DNA follows: TGTGCCAGCAGCAAAGGGGAACTGAACACTGAAGCTTTCTTT. Translation: CASSKGELNTEAFF.

This clone is a singleton in its sample. The V gene is TRBV19, the J gene TRBJ2-1; 9 positions match TRBD2. The V gene's germline CDR1 is LNHDA and CDR2 SQIVND (reference sequence). The V segment lost 1 base and the J segment 8 bases; nucleotides outside the gene matches: 6. The CDR3 consists of 15 residues. The CDR3 loop is CASSIGGLARYEQFF. CDR3 bases: TGTGCCAGTAGTATAGGGGGACTAGCACGGTATGAGCAGTTCTTC.

The gene calls are TRBV11-2 and TRBJ2-1, with D maybe TRBD1 (6 bases). Trimming stripped 2 bases from V and 5 bases from J, with 13 bases between. CDR1 and CDR2 from the germline V gene are SGHAT and FQNNGV. The CDR3 is 15 residues long. The DNA of the CDR3 is TGTGCCAGCAGCTTACGGGAACAGGGTGACAATGAGCAGTTCTTC. This gives the protein CASSLREQGDNEQFF.

V and J are TRBV27 and TRBJ2-7, with 8 bases that match TRBD2. Germline V gene data show CDR1 as MNHEY and CDR2 as SMNVEV (reference sequence). The CDR3 runs 15 residues. V gave up 6 bases and J gave up 3 bases; unmatched junction bases: 10. In DNA, the CDR3 is TGTGCCAGCAGCACCCTTCGGGGGGGGATCTACGAGCAGTACTTC. Its translation is CASSTLRGGIYEQYF.

This clone came up once. The V call is TRBV6-5, the J call TRBJ2-1, with D hard to call. Between the trimmed V and J ends, which lost 8 bases and 3 bases, there was a span of 8 bases. The CDR3 length is 12 residues. In germline, CDR1 is MNHEY, CDR2 SVGAGI. This chain's CDR3 is CASYDDYNEQFF. CDR3 nucleotide sequence: TGTGCCAGCTATGACGACTACAATGAGCAGTTCTTC.

The sample holds one count of this clone. The chain combines TRBV5-4 with TRBJ1-2, with D possibly matching TRBD1 (6 bases). Germline V CDR1 and CDR2: SGHNT, YYREEE (reference sequence). V dropped 4 bases and J dropped 0 bases, with 10 bases sitting between them. There are 14 residues in the CDR3. The DNA of the CDR3 is TGTGCCAGCAGCCCAGGGGCGTCTAACTATGGCTACACCTTC. Protein: CASSPGASNYGYTF.

The rearrangement uses TRBV7-2 and TRBJ2-3; 8 bases match TRBD2. V shed 7 bases, J shed 2 bases, and the junction held 14 bases outside the gene matches. The CDR3 runs 17 residues. The V gene's germline CDR1 is SGHTA and CDR2 FQGNSA. As DNA, the CDR3 is TGTGCCAGCACCTCACCGGGGGGGGCGGGGGCCACAGATACGCAGTATTTT. It translates to CASTSPGGAGATDTQYF.

The rearrangement joins TRBV5-6 to TRBJ1-5, with 10 bases identical to TRBD1. After removal of 3 bases from V and 5 bases from J, the junction contained 8 bases not matched to a gene. The CDR3 sequence is 16 residues long. Germline V CDR1 and CDR2: SGHDT, YYEEEE. In DNA, the CDR3 is TGTGCCAGCAGCTATGGGACAGGGGTGCTCCATCAGCCCCAGCATTTT. Translated: CASSYGTGVLHQPQHF.

This clone was counted only a few times. Other DNA sequences in this sample translate to the same CDR3. This chain uses TRBV7-6 with TRBJ1-6; D unresolved. Germline V CDR1 and CDR2: SGHVS, FNYEAQ. The V end lost 3 bases, the J end lost 7 bases, and 7 bases lay between the germline ends. CDR3 length: 13 amino acids. This chain's CDR3 is CASSFGENSPLHF. CDR3 in DNA: TGTGCCAGCAGCTTTGGAGAGAATTCACCCCTCCACTTT. The complete variable domain, with remaining parts taken from reference TRBV7-6 and TRBJ1-6, reads GAGVSQSPRYKVTKRGQDVALRCDPISGHVSLYWYRQALGQGPEFLTYFNYEAQQDKSGLPNDRFSAERPEGSISTLTIQRTEQRDSAMYRCASSFGENSPLHFGNGTRLTVT.

This sequence joins TRBV27 and TRBJ1-5; TRBD1 matches 10 bases. Trimming removed 6 bases from V and 5 bases from J; junction bases left unmatched: 7. Germline V gene sequence: CDR1 MNHEY, CDR2 SMNVEV (reference sequence). The CDR3 extends over 15 amino acids. Here the CDR3 reads CASSEGQGNHQPQHF. The CDR3 DNA follows: TGTGCCAGCAGCGAGGGACAGGGGAATCATCAGCCCCAGCATTTT.

The rearrangement uses TRBV5-1 and TRBJ2-7, with a weak D call TRBD2 (6 bases). CDR3 size: 15 residues. Germline assignment: CDR1 SGHRS and CDR2 YFSETQ. Trimming took 4 bases from V and 7 from J, leaving 21 bases between them. The DNA for the CDR3 is TGCGCCAGCAGCCCTTTGGGGCGGGACGGCCGGGAGCAGTACTTC. Its protein product is CASSPLGRDGREQYF.

The J gene is TRBJ2-7, the V gene TRBV25-1, with D maybe TRBD2 (5 bases). The CDR3 has 13 amino acids. CDR1 is MGHDK, CDR2 SYGVNS, per germline. V lost 7 bases and J lost 3, with 13 bases in between. The CDR3 nucleotides are TGTGCCAGCACGGGAAACACTCGCTACGAGCAGTACTTC. Protein: CASTGNTRYEQYF.

This clone was seen only a few times. This chain uses TRBV7-9 with TRBJ1-1, with D uncertain. This CDR3 comprises 12 residues. Trimming removed 6 bases from V and 1 base from J, with 6 bases in between. Germline V CDR1 and CDR2: SEHNR, FQNEAQ (reference sequence). CDR3 sequence reads: CASSRGNTEAFF. CDR3 DNA sequence: TGTGCCAGCAGTCGGGGGAACACTGAAGCTTTCTTT.

The chain joins TRBV25-1 to TRBJ1-4, with D possibly being TRBD1 (6 bases). Trimming removed 4 bases at V and 4 bases at J, with 13 bases between. The germline V gene has CDR1 MGHDK and CDR2 SYGVNS. The CDR3 has 15 residues. The CDR3 region has the DNA TGTGCCAGCAGTGGCAGGACAGCCTTTAATGAAAAACTGTTTTTT. It specifies CASSGRTAFNEKLFF.

This chain joins TRBV11-1 and TRBJ1-1; D unresolved. Germline V lookup: CDR1 SGHAT, CDR2 FQDESV (reference sequence). V lost 1 base, J lost 1 base, and 10 bases lay in between. The CDR3 sequence is 15 residues long. The CDR3 reads CASSLVARANTEAFF. The CDR3 DNA is TGTGCCAGCAGCTTAGTCGCGAGGGCGAACACTGAAGCTTTCTTT.

The gene calls are TRBV9 and TRBJ2-6; D is undetermined. Germline V gene sequence: CDR1 SGDLS, CDR2 YYNGEE. The CDR3 is made up of 17 amino acids. V shed 7 bases and J shed 5 bases, with 22 bases lying between them. The CDR3 sequence: CASCTRYKQSRANVLTF. Here the CDR3 DNA reads TGTGCCAGCTGTACCAGGTACAAACAAAGTCGGGCCAACGTCCTGACTTTC.

This clone was seen a few times. The chain uses TRBV7-2 and TRBJ1-4; unclear D gene. CDR1 is SGHTA and CDR2 is FQGNSA in the germline V gene. Trimming left V 5 bases short and J 0 bases short, with 13 bases between. The CDR3 consists of 16 residues. The CDR3 region is CASSQQRFSTNEKLFF. CDR3 nucleotide sequence: TGTGCCAGCAGCCAACAGAGGTTCTCAACTAATGAAAAACTGTTTTTT.

The rearrangement joins TRBV12-5 to TRBJ1-4; D might be TRBD1 (6 bases). With 3 bases removed from V and 0 bases from J, the gap between germline ends came to 14 bases. Germline CDR1 and CDR2: LGHNT and FRNRAP. This CDR3 is 17 amino acids long. The CDR3 DNA sequence: TGTGCTAGTGGTTTCACCGGGGGCTACGCAACTAATGAAAAACTGTTTTTT. This translates into CASGFTGGYATNEKLFF.

The chain links TRBV7-2 to TRBJ2-2, with no clear D. V was shortened by 2 bases and J by 1 base, with 5 bases between the two germline ends. CDR3 size: 14 residues. Germline V gene data show CDR1 as SGHTA and CDR2 as FQGNSA. CDR3 bases: TGTGCCAGCAGCTTAAAAAGGAACACCGGGGAGCTGTTTTTT. Amino acids: CASSLKRNTGELFF.

This clone was seen once. V usage is TRBV18 and J usage is TRBJ2-2, with 8 bases lining up with TRBD2. CDR1 KGHSH and CDR2 LQKENI come from the germline V gene. The CDR3 consists of 15 residues. V shed 4 bases, J shed 5 bases, and the junction held 6 bases outside the gene matches. Here the CDR3 DNA reads TGTGCCAGCTCACTCGGACTAGCTCGGACCGGGGAGCTGTTTTTT. This translates into CASSLGLARTGELFF.